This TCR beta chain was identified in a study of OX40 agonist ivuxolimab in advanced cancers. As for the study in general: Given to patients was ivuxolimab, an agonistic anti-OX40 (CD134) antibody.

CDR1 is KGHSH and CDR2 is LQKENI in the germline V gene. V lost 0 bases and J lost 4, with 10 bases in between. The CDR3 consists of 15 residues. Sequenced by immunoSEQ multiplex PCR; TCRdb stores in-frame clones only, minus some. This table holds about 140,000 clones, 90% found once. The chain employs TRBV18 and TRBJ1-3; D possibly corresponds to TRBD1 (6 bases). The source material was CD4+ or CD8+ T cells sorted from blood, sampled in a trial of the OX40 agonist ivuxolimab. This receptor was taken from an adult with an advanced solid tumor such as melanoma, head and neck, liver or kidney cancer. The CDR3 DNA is TGTGCCAGCTCACCACCGGTACAGGGAGGAAACACCATATATTTT. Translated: CASSPPVQGGNTIYF.